One TCR beta chain is described in this entry. CDR3 size: 13 residues. CDR1 and CDR2 from the germline V gene are SGHRS and YFSETQ. Trimming stripped 4 bases from V and 8 bases from J, with 13 bases between. The sample comes from a study of CD8+ T cells in alopecia areata. Documented treatment: oral pan-JAK inhibitor, 5-10 mg twice daily. Following extraction, RNA underwent reverse transcription to cDNA, which served as the sequencing template. Generated by immunoSEQ multiplex PCR, the TCRdb table keeps only in-frame clones and is missing some. The table records 190,000 or so clones, 45% to 75% of them present only once.

The sequence derives from a human donor with alopecia areata. The gene calls are TRBV5-1 and TRBJ2-1; D remains ambiguous. The sequencing used CD4+ T cells sorted from blood, collected at week 4, from a patient treated with tofacitinib. CDR3 residues: CASSVPGRDEQFF. The CDR3 DNA reads as TGCGCCAGCAGCGTACCGGGCCGTGATGAGCAGTTCTTC.